This T cell receptor beta chain was obtained from a study of blood T cell repertoires in COVID-19. Using immunoSEQ multiplex PCR, the repertoire was profiled, and TCRdb retains in-frame clones only, with some absent. The repertoire holds 140,000 or so clones, with about four fifths as singletons. The specimen sequenced was peripheral blood. The TCR originated in a man aged 25 to 40 with COVID-19, enrolled during active disease.

The CDR3 protein is CASSPRTSADTQYF. CDR3 DNA sequence: TGTGCCAGCAGCCCCCGGACTAGCGCAGATACGCAGTATTTT. The V gene is TRBV9, the J gene TRBJ2-3; 9 positions agree with TRBD2. Per the germline V gene, CDR1 is SGDLS and CDR2 is YYNGEE. The ends lost 4 bases at V and 4 bases at J; junction bases unmatched: 4. The CDR3 is 14 amino acids.